This TCR beta chain was found in a study of T cell repertoires in cytomegalovirus infection (dated by TCRdb to between 2018 and 2021). About the study as a whole: Alongside well-studied HLA-B-restricted epitopes, the peptide stimulations were aimed at recently identified HLA-C-restricted CMV epitopes, whose presentation resists viral immunomodulation. The HLA type of each donor mattered for the analysis, because public TCR beta signatures pointed to carriage of CMV infection along with the matching HLA type. Findings and caveats that apply to the study as a whole: In both this cohort and an independent cohort of 352 donors, the cumulative frequency of public TCR beta family members distinguished carriers of CMV infection plus the relevant HLA type. The ex vivo response was dominated by HLA-C-restricted CMV-specific TCR beta clonotypes, which also provided the single most frequent clonotype in two of eight donors.

Taken from the germline V gene, the CDR1 and CDR2 loops are SQVTM and ANQGSEA. V lost 4 bases and J lost 6 bases; the stretch between them is 16 bases long. There are 13 amino acids in the CDR3, from cysteine to phenylalanine inclusive. Only the CDR3 portion is preserved as DNA: 39 bases, with reading frame beginning at the first base. The sample's treatment or condition label, in plain terms: in vitro stimulation with specific CMV peptide epitopes to enrich CMV-specific T cells. Only a few counts were recorded for this clonotype. The specificity of this receptor is unknown. No quality values exist for individual bases; no much larger clone is one base distant. Instrument used: Illumina HiSeq 1500. The raw public reads went through TCRdb reprocessing: fastp at Q25, MiXCR clone calling, in-frame beta chains kept. Rows merge per CDR3 protein into single entries with the most common DNA and genes. Present in this sample are hundreds of thousands of distinct CDR3 sequences, approximately 33% of which were seen just once. The ten top clones hold 18% of the sample.

This clonotype was obtained from a human donor in good health (CMV status not recorded). Some clones in this sample may be carry-over from other donors' samples. The chain couples TRBV29-1 to TRBJ2-7, with TRBD1 tentatively as D gene (5 bases match). Here the sequenced sample was cultured PBMCs, taken from culture after CMV antigen stimulation. The nucleotide sequence reads TGCAGCGTTGCAGGGCGCTTCTCGGGCGAGCAGTACTTC. It is translated as CSVAGRFSGEQYF.